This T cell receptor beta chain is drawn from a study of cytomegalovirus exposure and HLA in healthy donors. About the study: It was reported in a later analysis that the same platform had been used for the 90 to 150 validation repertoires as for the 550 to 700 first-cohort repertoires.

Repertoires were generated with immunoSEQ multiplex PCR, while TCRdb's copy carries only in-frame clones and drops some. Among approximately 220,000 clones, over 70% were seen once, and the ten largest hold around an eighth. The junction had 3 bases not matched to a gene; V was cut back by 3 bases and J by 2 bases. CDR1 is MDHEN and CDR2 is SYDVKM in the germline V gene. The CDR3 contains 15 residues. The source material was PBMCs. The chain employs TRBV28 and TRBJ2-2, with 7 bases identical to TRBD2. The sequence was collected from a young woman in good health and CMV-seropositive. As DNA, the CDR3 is TGTGCCAGCAGTTTTGTGACTAGCAACACCGGGGAGCTGTTTTTT. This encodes CASSFVTSNTGELFF.